Following are 11 T cell receptor beta chains from one sample sequenced in a study of T cell changes during pregnancy in multiple sclerosis. Sequenced by immunoSEQ multiplex PCR; TCRdb stores in-frame clones only, minus some. The table shows about 47,000 clones, with 92% occurring only once. Sample: peripheral blood, taken in the third trimester of pregnancy. These receptors originate from a female donor with multiple sclerosis, enrolled in a pregnancy study.

This sequence joins TRBV2 and TRBJ2-5, with TRBD2 matching 9 bases. This CDR3 contains 15 residues. Germline CDR1 SNHLY, CDR2 FYNNEI. Germline trimming cut 6 bases from V and 2 bases from J; bases unmatched to any gene: 7. CDR3 protein: CASRARLAEQETQYF. CDR3 DNA: TGTGCCAGCAGGGCCCGACTAGCGGAACAAGAGACCCAGTACTTC.

The sample holds one count of this clone. The J gene is TRBJ2-7, the V gene TRBV7-9; 10 bases line up with TRBD2. CDR3 length: 17 amino acids. Germline CDR1 is SEHNR and CDR2 is FQNEAQ (reference sequence). The V gene end was trimmed by 4 bases and the J gene end by 4 bases; junction bases not matched to a gene: 13. In DNA, the CDR3 is TGTGCCAGCAGCTCGCGCGGACTAGCGGCCTTCGGATACGAGCAGTACTTC. Protein: CASSSRGLAAFGYEQYF.

In DNA form, the CDR3 reads TGTGCCAGTAGTATCGGGGAGCTTTCTGGCTACACCTTC. This sequence encodes CASSIGELSGYTF. V usage is TRBV19 and J usage is TRBJ1-2, with D hard to call. Germline V CDR1 and CDR2: LNHDA, SQIVND (reference sequence). The CDR3 spans 13 residues. The V end was cut by 3 bases, the J end by 7 bases, with 12 bases between.

The chain joins TRBV28 to TRBJ2-7; D is perhaps TRBD1 (8 bases). This CDR3 contains 17 residues. Looked up from germline, CDR1 is MDHEN and CDR2 is SYDVKM. V lost 6 bases and J 2 bases, leaving 23 bases between the germline ends. CDR3 protein: CASRDREGGSLTYEQYF. CDR3 bases: TGTGCCAGCAGGGACAGGGAGGGTGGGAGCCTAACCTACGAGCAGTACTTC.

The chain joins TRBV2 to TRBJ1-1; weak D call: TRBD1 (6 bases). CDR3 length equals 13 residues. In germline, CDR1 is SNHLY, CDR2 FYNNEI. V shed 7 bases and J shed 4 bases, with 13 bases lying between them. The CDR3 spells CASMMSRGTEAFF. CDR3 in DNA: TGTGCCAGCATGATGTCCAGGGGCACTGAAGCTTTCTTT.

The chain combines TRBV5-5 with TRBJ1-2; TRBD1 aligns across 12 bases. V was clipped by 4 bases and J by 2 bases; unmatched bases: 6. The CDR3 spans 16 residues. Germline V gives CDR1 SGHKS, CDR2 YYEKEE (reference sequence). The CDR3 region has the DNA TGTGCCAGCAGCGAAGGTGGGACAGGGGGCAACTATGGCTACACCTTC. Protein sequence: CASSEGGTGGNYGYTF.

J is TRBJ1-2 and V is TRBV5-6, with TRBD1 matching over 7 bases. This CDR3 comprises 17 residues. CDR1 SGHDT and CDR2 YYEEEE come from the germline V gene. V dropped 4 bases and J dropped 4; count of bases not matched to a gene: 16. CDR3 nucleotide sequence: TGTGCCAGCAGCCTCCGGGACAGAACATTTAATCGCTATGGCTACACCTTC. Its protein is CASSLRDRTFNRYGYTF.

The chain recombines TRBV7-9 with TRBJ2-7; possible D gene TRBD1, 5 bases. CDR1 SEHNR and CDR2 FQNEAQ come from the germline V gene (reference sequence). This CDR3 region has 15 residues. Trimming removed 3 bases at V and 1 base at J, with 13 bases between. The CDR3 reads CASSFSQGYSYEQYF. The CDR3 nucleotides are TGTGCCAGCAGCTTCTCGCAGGGCTATTCCTACGAGCAGTACTTC.

The count of this clone is one. The V call is TRBV7-2, the J call TRBJ2-1, with TRBD2 matching over 11 bases. The ends lost 6 bases at V and 2 bases at J; junction bases unmatched: 3. In germline, CDR1 is SGHTA, CDR2 FQGNSA. The CDR3 runs 15 residues. The CDR3 is CASSPTSGTYNEQFF. CDR3 DNA sequence: TGTGCCAGCAGTCCGACTAGCGGGACCTACAATGAGCAGTTCTTC.

This clone appeared a few times. V and J are TRBV5-4 and TRBJ1-1; the match to TRBD1 covers 7 bases. The length of the CDR3 is 15 residues. Trimming removed 0 bases from V and 1 base from J; junction bases left unmatched: 3. The germline V gene has CDR1 SGHNT and CDR2 YYREEE (reference sequence). The CDR3 is CASSLAGTANTEAFF. The CDR3 region has the DNA TGTGCCAGCAGCTTGGCAGGGACAGCGAACACTGAAGCTTTCTTT.

This sequence joins TRBV6-6 and TRBJ2-7; TRBD2 is a possible D gene (6 bases). Germline values: CDR1 MNHNY, CDR2 SVGAGI (reference sequence). Trimming took 7 bases from V and 7 from J, leaving 20 bases between them. CDR3 size: 14 residues. The CDR3 protein is CASIKTWLAREQYF. In DNA form, the CDR3 reads TGTGCCAGCATCAAAACGTGGCTAGCGCGAGAGCAGTACTTC.